This T cell receptor beta chain comes out of a study of blood T cell repertoires in COVID-19. On the study more broadly: Sources were T cells, B-cell-depleted T cells, or PBMCs; the material itself was cDNA or gDNA.

TCRdb's copy holds only in-frame clones and misses some; the assay was immunoSEQ multiplex PCR. The sample holds some 240,000 clones, roughly 80% seen once. This study enrolled people aged about 18 to 100 from under 25 US geographic areas. Cohorts were assigned according to the clinical history that participants reported. CDR3 size: 16 residues. Germline CDR1 is LNHDA and CDR2 is SQIVND (reference sequence). The junction had 8 bases not matched to a gene; V was cut back by 6 bases and J by 2 bases. The clonotype was recovered from a man between 50 and 59 years old who had recovered from COVID-19. Sequencing used PBMCs or T cells enriched from blood (not recorded which). The chain carries TRBV19 and TRBJ2-3; 10 bases line up with TRBD1. This chain's CDR3 is CASSPGQGLPTDTQYF. CDR3 nucleotides: TGTGCCAGTAGCCCGGGACAGGGGCTACCCACAGATACGCAGTATTTT. Based on the CDR3 plus reference TRBV19 and TRBJ2-3, the full variable domain is DGGITQSPKYLFRKEGQNVTLSCEQNLNHDAMYWYRQDPGQGLRLIYYSQIVNDFQKGDIAEGYSVSREKKESFPLTVTSAQKNPTAFYLCASSPGQGLPTDTQYFGPGTRLTVL.